This T cell receptor beta chain was profiled in a study of blood T cell repertoires in COVID-19. Study context: Researchers got acute and convalescent COVID-19 samples from the United States, Italy and Spain. PBMCs, B-cell-depleted T cells, or T cells provided the cDNA or gDNA that made up the material.

Sequencing used immunoSEQ multiplex PCR; TCRdb keeps in-frame clones, though not all of them. The repertoire holds roughly 230,000 clones, with about nine tenths as singletons. In germline, CDR1 is KGHSH, CDR2 LQKENI. With 3 bases clipped from V and 2 bases from J, the junction kept 6 bases outside the gene matches. The CDR3 has 16 amino acids. Participant reports of clinical history set cohort assignment. The specimen was PBMCs or T cells enriched from blood (not recorded which). The chain has TRBV18 and TRBJ1-3, with TRBD1 identical over 8 bases. The source is a woman between 25 and 40 years old with acute COVID-19. The DNA for the CDR3 is TGTGCCAGCTCACCCACAGGGGGGAATCCTGGAAACACCATATATTTT. Amino acids: CASSPTGGNPGNTIYF.